This TCR beta chain was identified in a study of cytomegalovirus exposure and HLA in healthy donors. General study results and limits: A list of 150 or so TCR beta chains associated with cytomegalovirus was given. A later analysis linked a missense DCLRE1C variant to TCR beta V- and J-gene trimming.

Each donor's status was that of a healthy bone marrow donor. PCR was performed using 60 Vbeta and 13 Jbeta primers. Sequencing was performed with immunoSEQ multiplex PCR; in TCRdb, only in-frame clones are kept and a portion is missing. The sample has approximately 79,000 clones; 78% are singletons. Of note for this clone: Its antigen is not identified.

The sequencing sample was made of PBMCs. This clonotype originated in a man in his forties in good health and CMV-seronegative.

The CDR3 region has the DNA TGCGCCAGCAGTCCCGAGGGGACAGGGGGCCAAGATGACTATGGCTACACCTTC. Amino acids: CASSPEGTGGQDDYGYTF. This rearrangement joins TRBV23-1 to TRBJ1-2, with 12 bases fitting TRBD1. TRBV23-1 belongs to the ORF category, with a function that is uncertain. V gave up 4 bases and J gave up 3 bases; unmatched junction bases: 12. CDR3 length equals 18 residues.